The clone carrying this T cell receptor beta chain was detected ten times or more. Antigen: not known. The data belong to a study of regulatory T cells in long-lasting Graves disease. Study results and limitations: Repertoires from persistent disease leaned toward TRBV28, TRBJ1-2 and TRBJ2-5.

Investigators prepared the TCR beta libraries by applying iRepertoire HTBI primers and Arm-PCR of CDR3 regions. Per the original methods: Samples jointly harbored roughly 60 TRBV and 14 TRBJ segments. MiXCR, applied by TCRdb to the multiplex PCR reads, yields one record per CDR3 protein. TCRdb's processing, not the study's, gives the V and J calls here. Among about 470,000 distinct CDR3 sequences listed, around 21% were seen once. Time point: persistent/refractory GD, antithyroid drugs over 5 years with positive TRAb. The TCR library used RNA extracted from PBMCs. Patients hailed from an endocrinology department in Xi'an, China. The CDR3 has 14 amino acids. V was shortened by 2 bases and J by 3 bases, with 7 bases between the two germline ends. Germline-derived CDR1 and CDR2 are MDHEN and SYDVKM.

The sequence was obtained from a female donor with Graves disease. The chain employs TRBV28 and TRBJ2-2; no definite D call. Sequencing was performed on peripheral blood mononuclear cells (PBMCs), taken when the disease was refractory, from a patient treated with antithyroid drugs. The CDR3 reads CASSLRLDTGELFF. For the CDR3, the DNA is TGTGCCAGCAGTTTAAGACTGGACACCGGGGAGCTGTTTTTT. Together with reference TRBV28 and TRBJ2-2, the CDR3 gives the full variable domain: DVKVTQSSRYLVKRTGEKVFLECVQDMDHENMFWYRQDPGLGLRLIYFSYDVKMKEKGDIPEGYSVSREKKERFSLILESASTNQTSMYLCASSLRLDTGELFFGEGSRLTVL.